The 10 T cell receptor beta chains presented below share a single source sample, sequenced in a study of T cell responses to AZD1222 COVID-19 vaccine. The method was immunoSEQ multiplex PCR; TCRdb's version includes in-frame clones alone and lacks a portion of them. The sample has about 130,000 clones; about nine tenths are singletons. The starting material was peripheral blood, obtained 28 days after the second AZD1222 dose. These receptors all stem from an adult who received the AZD1222 COVID-19 vaccine.

The rearrangement links TRBV7-3 to TRBJ2-1; D might be TRBD1 (5 bases). Trimming stripped 0 bases from V and 0 bases from J, with 9 bases between. CDR1 and CDR2 (germline): SGHTA, FQGTGA. CDR3 length: 16 residues. CDR3 amino acids: CASSLTGRASYNEQFF. For the CDR3, the DNA is TGTGCCAGCAGCTTAACGGGCAGGGCCTCCTACAATGAGCAGTTCTTC.

V gene TRBV6-2 or TRBV6-3 combines with J gene TRBJ1-1, with D possibly being TRBD1 (6 bases). Looked up from germline, CDR1 is MNHEY and CDR2 is SVGEGT. The V and J ends lost 2 bases and 0 bases respectively, with 7 bases between them. The CDR3 contains 14 residues. CDR3 residues: CASSYGGVNTEAFF. The DNA of the CDR3 is TGTGCCAGCAGTTACGGGGGCGTGAACACTGAAGCTTTCTTT.

The chain combines TRBV6-2 or TRBV6-3 with TRBJ2-6; 9 bases fit TRBD1. J gave up 3 bases and V 2 bases, and 2 bases lay outside the gene matches. The CDR3 contains 16 residues. The germline gives CDR1 MNHEY, CDR2 SVGEGT. DNA of the CDR3: TGTGCCAGCAGTTACAACAGGGGGCATGGGGCCAACGTCCTGACTTTC. This translates into CASSYNRGHGANVLTF.

The chain is built from TRBV3-1 (or the pseudogene TRBV3-2) and TRBJ2-7; D unclear. Trimming shortened V by 5 bases and J by 0 bases, and 2 bases separated the two germline ends. The V gene's germline CDR1 is LGHDT and CDR2 YNNKEL (reference sequence). CDR3 length equals 11 residues. The CDR3 reads CASSSSYEQYF. CDR3 DNA: TGTGCCAGCAGCTCCTCCTACGAGCAGTACTTC.

The chain links TRBV29-1 to TRBJ1-2, with 9 bases fitting TRBD1. The ends lost 1 base at V and 4 bases at J; junction bases unmatched: 4. Germline lookup yields CDR1 SQVTM and CDR2 ANQGSEA. This CDR3 has 14 amino acids. The CDR3: CSVEGDRALYGYTF. The CDR3 DNA is TGCAGCGTTGAAGGGGACAGGGCACTCTATGGCTACACCTTC.

This chain connects TRBV11-3 to TRBJ2-3; 10 nucleotides align to TRBD2. The CDR3 length is 16 residues. The germline CDR1 and CDR2 sequences are SGHNT and YENEEA. The trim removed 5 bases at V and 0 bases at J, leaving 5 bases unmatched. For the CDR3, the DNA is TGTGCCAGCAGCCACGGACTAGCGGTGAGCACAGATACGCAGTATTTT. Translation gives CASSHGLAVSTDTQYF.

The genes are TRBV28 and TRBJ1-1; D is possibly TRBD1 (6 bases). Trimming took 2 bases from V and 1 from J, leaving 11 bases between them. Per the germline V gene, CDR1 is MDHEN and CDR2 is SYDVKM. This CDR3 has 15 residues. The CDR3 DNA reads TGTGCCAGCAGTTTAATGGGGGCACCGAACACTGAAGCTTTCTTT. It specifies CASSLMGAPNTEAFF.

The chain has TRBV6-2 or TRBV6-3 and TRBJ2-1; no reliable D call. This CDR3 comprises 13 residues. The ends were cut back, 3 bases at V and 10 bases at J, with 13 bases in the middle. The V gene's germline CDR1 is MNHEY and CDR2 SVGEGT. CDR3 DNA: TGTGCCAGCAGTTATAGGGTCCCCCCCGAGCAGTTCTTC. Its protein product is CASSYRVPPEQFF.

The rearrangement joins TRBV7-6 to TRBJ2-1; 12 bases are a match to TRBD2. The CDR3 spans 16 residues. Germline CDR1 reads SGHVS; CDR2 reads FNYEAQ. Unmatched junction bases numbered 5, after V lost 1 base and J lost 7 bases. The CDR3 bases are TGTGCCAGCAGCTTAGGTACTAGCGGGGGGCAAAATGAGCAGTTCTTC. As protein: CASSLGTSGGQNEQFF.

This chain uses TRBV7-2 with TRBJ1-4, with D hard to call. The CDR3 covers 16 residues. Germline loops: CDR1 SGHTA, CDR2 FQGNSA. The V end lost 1 base, the J end lost 1 base, and 10 bases lay between the germline ends. DNA for the CDR3: TGTGCCAGCAGCTTAGGGGCGAGGTTAACTAATGAAAAACTGTTTTTT. This sequence encodes CASSLGARLTNEKLFF.